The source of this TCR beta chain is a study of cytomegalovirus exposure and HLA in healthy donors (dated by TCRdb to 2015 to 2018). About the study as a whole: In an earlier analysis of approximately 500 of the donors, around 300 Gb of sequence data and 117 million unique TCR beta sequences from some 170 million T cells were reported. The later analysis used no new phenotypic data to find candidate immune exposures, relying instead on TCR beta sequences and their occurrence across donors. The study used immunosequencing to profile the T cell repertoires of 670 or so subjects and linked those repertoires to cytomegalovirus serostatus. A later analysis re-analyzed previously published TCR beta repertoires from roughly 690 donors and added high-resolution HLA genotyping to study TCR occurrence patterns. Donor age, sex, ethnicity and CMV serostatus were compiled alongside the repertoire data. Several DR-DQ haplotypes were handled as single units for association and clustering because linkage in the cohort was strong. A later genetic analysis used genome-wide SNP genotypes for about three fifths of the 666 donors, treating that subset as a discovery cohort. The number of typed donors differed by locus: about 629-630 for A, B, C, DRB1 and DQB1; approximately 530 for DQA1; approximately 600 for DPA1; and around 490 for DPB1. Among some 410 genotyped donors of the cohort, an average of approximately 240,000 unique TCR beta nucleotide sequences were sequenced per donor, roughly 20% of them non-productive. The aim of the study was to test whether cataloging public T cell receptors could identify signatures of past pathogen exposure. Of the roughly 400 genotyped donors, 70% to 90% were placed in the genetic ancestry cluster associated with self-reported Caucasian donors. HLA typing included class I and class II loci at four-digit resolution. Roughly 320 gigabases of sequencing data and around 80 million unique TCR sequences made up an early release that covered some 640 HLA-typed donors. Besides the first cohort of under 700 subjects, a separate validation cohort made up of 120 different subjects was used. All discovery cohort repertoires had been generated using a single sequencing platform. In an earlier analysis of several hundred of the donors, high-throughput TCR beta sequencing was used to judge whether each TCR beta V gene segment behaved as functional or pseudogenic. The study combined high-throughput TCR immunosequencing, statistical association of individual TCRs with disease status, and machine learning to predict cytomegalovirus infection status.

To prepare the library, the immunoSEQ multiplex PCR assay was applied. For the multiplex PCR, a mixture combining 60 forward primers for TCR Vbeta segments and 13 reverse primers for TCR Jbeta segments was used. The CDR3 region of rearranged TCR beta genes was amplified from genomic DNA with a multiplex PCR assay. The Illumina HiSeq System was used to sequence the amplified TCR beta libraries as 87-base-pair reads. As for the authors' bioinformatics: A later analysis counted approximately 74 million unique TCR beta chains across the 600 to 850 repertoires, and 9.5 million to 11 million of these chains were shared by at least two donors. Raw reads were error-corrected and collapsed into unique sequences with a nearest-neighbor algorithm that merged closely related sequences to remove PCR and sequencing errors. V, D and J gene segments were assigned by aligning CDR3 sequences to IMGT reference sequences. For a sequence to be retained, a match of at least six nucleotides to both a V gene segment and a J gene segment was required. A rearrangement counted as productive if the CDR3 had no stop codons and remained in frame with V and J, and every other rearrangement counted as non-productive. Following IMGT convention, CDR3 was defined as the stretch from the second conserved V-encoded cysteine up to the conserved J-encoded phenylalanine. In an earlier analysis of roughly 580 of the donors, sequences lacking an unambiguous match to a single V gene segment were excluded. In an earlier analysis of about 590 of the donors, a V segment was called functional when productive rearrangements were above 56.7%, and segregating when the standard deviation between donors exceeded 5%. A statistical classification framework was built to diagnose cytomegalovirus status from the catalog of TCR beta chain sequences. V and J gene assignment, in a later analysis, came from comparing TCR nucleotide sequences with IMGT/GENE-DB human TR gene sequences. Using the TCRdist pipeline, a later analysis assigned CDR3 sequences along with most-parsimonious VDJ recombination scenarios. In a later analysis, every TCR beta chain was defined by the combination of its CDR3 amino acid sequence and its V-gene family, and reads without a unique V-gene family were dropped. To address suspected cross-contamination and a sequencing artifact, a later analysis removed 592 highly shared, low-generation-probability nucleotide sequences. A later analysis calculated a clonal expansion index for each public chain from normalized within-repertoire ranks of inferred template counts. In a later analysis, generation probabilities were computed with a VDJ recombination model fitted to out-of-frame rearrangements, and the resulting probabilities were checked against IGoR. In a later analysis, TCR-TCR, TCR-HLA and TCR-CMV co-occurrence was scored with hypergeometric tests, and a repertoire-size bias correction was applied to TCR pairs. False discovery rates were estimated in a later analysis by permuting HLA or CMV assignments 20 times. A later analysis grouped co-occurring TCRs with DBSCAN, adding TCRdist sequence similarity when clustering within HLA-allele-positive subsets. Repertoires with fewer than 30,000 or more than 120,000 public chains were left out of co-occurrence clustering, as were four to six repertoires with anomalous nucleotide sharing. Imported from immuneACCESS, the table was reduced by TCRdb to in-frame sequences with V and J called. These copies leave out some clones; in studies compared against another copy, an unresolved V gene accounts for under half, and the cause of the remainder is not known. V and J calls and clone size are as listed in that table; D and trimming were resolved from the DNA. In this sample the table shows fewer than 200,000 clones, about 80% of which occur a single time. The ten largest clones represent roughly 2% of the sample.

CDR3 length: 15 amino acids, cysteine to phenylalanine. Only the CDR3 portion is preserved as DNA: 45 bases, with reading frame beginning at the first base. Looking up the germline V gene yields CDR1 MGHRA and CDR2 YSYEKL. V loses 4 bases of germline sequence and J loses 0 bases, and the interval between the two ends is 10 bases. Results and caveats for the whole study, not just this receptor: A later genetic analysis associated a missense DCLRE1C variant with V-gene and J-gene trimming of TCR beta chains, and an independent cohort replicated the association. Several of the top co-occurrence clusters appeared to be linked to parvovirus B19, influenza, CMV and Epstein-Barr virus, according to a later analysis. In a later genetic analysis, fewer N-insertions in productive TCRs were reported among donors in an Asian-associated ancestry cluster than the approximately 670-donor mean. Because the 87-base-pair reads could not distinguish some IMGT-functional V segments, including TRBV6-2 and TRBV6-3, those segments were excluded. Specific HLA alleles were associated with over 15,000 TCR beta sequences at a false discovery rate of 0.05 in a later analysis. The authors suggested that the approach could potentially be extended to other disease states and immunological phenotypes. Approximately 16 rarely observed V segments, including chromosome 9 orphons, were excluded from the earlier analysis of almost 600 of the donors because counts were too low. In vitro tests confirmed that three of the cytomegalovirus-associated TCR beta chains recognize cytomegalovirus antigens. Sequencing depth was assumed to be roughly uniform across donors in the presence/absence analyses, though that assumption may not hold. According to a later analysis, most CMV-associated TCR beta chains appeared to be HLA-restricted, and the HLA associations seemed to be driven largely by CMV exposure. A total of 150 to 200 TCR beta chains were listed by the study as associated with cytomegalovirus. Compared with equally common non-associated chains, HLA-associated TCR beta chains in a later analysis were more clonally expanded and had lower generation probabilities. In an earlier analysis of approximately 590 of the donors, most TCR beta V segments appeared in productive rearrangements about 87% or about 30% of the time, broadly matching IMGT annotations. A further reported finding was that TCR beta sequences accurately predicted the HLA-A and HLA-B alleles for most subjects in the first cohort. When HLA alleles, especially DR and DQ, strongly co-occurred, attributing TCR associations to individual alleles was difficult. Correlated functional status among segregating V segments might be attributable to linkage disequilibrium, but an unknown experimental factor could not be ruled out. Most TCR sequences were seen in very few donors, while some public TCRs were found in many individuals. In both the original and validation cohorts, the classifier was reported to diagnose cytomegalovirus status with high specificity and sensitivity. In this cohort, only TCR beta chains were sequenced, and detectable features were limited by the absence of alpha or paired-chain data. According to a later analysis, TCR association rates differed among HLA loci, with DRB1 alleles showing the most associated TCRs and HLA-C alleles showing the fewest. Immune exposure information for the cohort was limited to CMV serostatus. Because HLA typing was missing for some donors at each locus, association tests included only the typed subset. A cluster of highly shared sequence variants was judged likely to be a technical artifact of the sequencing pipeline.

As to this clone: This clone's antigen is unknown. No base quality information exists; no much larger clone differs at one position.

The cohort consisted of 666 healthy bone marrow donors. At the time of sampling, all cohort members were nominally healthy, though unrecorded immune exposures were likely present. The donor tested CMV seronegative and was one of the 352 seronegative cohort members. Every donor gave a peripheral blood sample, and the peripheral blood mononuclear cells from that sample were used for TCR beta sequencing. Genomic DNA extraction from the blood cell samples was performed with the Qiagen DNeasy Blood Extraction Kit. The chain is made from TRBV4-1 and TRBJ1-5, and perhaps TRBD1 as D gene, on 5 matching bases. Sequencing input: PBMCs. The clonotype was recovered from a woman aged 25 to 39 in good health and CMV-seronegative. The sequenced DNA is TGCGCCAGCAGCCTTTTGGACAATAGCAATCAGCCCCAGCATTTT. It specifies CASSLLDNSNQPQHF.